This TCR beta chain was found in a study of T cell clonality in common variable immunodeficiency. This clone has a count of ten or more. Assay: immunoSEQ multiplex PCR; the TCRdb copy retains only in-frame clones and omits some. The sample has 30,000 to 40,000 clones, none seen only once. The TCR was taken from a person aged 18 to 70 in good health. Sequenced: peripheral blood mononuclear cells.

The sequenced CDR3 bases are TGCGCCAGCAGCCAGCCGAGTCCTAGCGGGATTGGAGAGACC. It specifies CASSQPSPSGIGET. The full CDR3 sequence reads CASSQPSPSGIGETQYF. This chain uses TRBV4-1 with TRBJ2-5; 9 positions match TRBD2. The CDR3 end falls 3 residues outside the read, so it is completed with the germline J gene. This CDR3 is built from 17 residues. V was clipped by 3 bases and J by 4 bases; unmatched bases: 12. The germline gives CDR1 MGHRA, CDR2 YSYEKL.